The 26 T cell receptor beta chains below come from one sample, sequenced in a study of shared clonotypes between healthy human individuals (TCRdb year 2020). The library came from the immunoSEQ multiplex PCR assay. The clones in this table, taken by TCRdb from immuneACCESS, are in-frame only. Not every clone is retained; where verified, under half of the shortfall comes from an unresolved V gene, and the cause of the rest is unknown. In all, the sample holds under 2.5 million clones, and roughly 92% of those were seen once. The biggest ten clones account for approximately 0.39% of the sample. The sample was naive CD4+ T cells from PBMCs. The cell subset or site tag for this specimen amounts to: CD45RA+ positively selected. The receptors come from a man aged 18 to 29 in good health. Some clones in this sample may be carry-over from other donors' samples.

This clone was picked up one time. This chain connects TRBV5-6 to TRBJ1-2; no clear D gene. Germline V CDR1 and CDR2: SGHDT, YYEEEE. V was shortened by 4 bases and J by 4 bases, with 20 bases between the two germline ends. The CDR3 contains 16 residues. CDR3 in amino acids: CASSAGGPSSGYGYTF. DNA of the CDR3: TGTGCCAGCAGCGCCGGCGGACCTTCATCGGGCTATGGCTACACCTTC.

The chain is built from TRBV6-1 and TRBJ2-5, with D possibly TRBD2 on 6 matching bases. CDR1 is MNHNS, CDR2 SASEGT, per germline. The CDR3 loop spans 15 amino acids. Trimming left V 4 bases short and J 5 bases short, with 17 bases between. As DNA, the CDR3 is TGTGCCAGCAGTGCACCCCGGATTGGGAGGGAGACCCAGTACTTC. The encoded protein is CASSAPRIGRETQYF.

About this clone: Other nucleotide sequences in the sample specify the same CDR3. The chain links TRBV11-1 to TRBJ2-2; D unresolved. Trimming left V 5 bases short and J 5 bases short, with 3 bases between. The CDR3 consists of 11 residues. Germline V CDR1 and CDR2: SGHAT, FQDESV (reference sequence). The CDR3 protein is CASSVTGELFF. The CDR3 bases are TGTGCCAGCAGCGTGACCGGGGAGCTGTTTTTT.

This clone was found a few times. Other DNA sequences from this sample encode an identical CDR3 as well. The chain carries TRBV5-1 and TRBJ2-2; D call uncertain. Germline CDR1 is SGHRS and CDR2 is YFSETQ. This CDR3 has 14 amino acids. V was trimmed by 0 bases and J by 1 base, leaving 4 bases between them. In DNA form, the CDR3 reads TGCGCCAGCAGCTTGGAAGGGAACACCGGGGAGCTGTTTTTT. Amino acid sequence: CASSLEGNTGELFF.

V usage is TRBV15 and J usage is TRBJ1-1; a weak D match, TRBD1 (6 bases). V lost 3 bases, J lost 3 bases, and 23 bases lay in between. Germline V gene data show CDR1 as LNHNV and CDR2 as YYDKDF (reference sequence). The CDR3 has 18 residues. This CDR3 is CATSRPGGRGGEYTEAFF. CDR3 sequence (DNA): TGTGCCACCAGCAGGCCTGGGGGGCGCGGAGGTGAGTACACTGAAGCTTTCTTT.

The rearrangement links TRBV5-1 to TRBJ2-1; 12 bases are shared with TRBD2. There are 16 residues in the CDR3. Germline CDR1 is SGHRS and CDR2 is YFSETQ. After removal of 1 base from V and 5 bases from J, the junction contained 4 bases not matched to a gene. This CDR3 reads CASSLSLAGGHNEQFF. CDR3 in DNA: TGCGCCAGCAGCTTGTCCCTAGCGGGAGGGCACAATGAGCAGTTCTTC.

V gene TRBV7-2 combines with J gene TRBJ2-1; D is ambiguous. V lost 1 base to trimming and J lost 9 bases, with 10 bases between them. This CDR3 contains 13 residues. From germline, CDR1 is SGHTA and CDR2 FQGNSA. CDR3 protein: CASSLGPRTEQFF. In nucleotides, the CDR3 is TGTGCCAGCAGCTTAGGTCCTAGAACTGAGCAGTTCTTC.

The gene calls are TRBV7-7 and TRBJ2-2; D might be TRBD2 (5 bases). The germline V gene encodes CDR1 SSHAT and CDR2 FNYEAQ (reference sequence). V lost 5 bases to trimming and J lost 5 bases, with 18 bases between them. CDR3 length equals 16 residues. The chain's CDR3 is CASSPVSGGLTGELFF. The DNA of the CDR3 is TGTGCCAGCAGCCCCGTTAGTGGAGGATTGACCGGGGAGCTGTTTTTT.

V and J are TRBV5-1 and TRBJ2-7, with 9 bases aligning to TRBD1. The CDR3 runs to 15 residues. Germline trimming cut 1 base from V and 3 bases from J; bases unmatched to any gene: 5. The germline CDR1 and CDR2 sequences are SGHRS and YFSETQ. The CDR3 region is CASSLIGTGRYEQYF. The CDR3 region has the DNA TGCGCCAGCAGCTTGATTGGGACAGGGCGCTACGAGCAGTACTTC. Based on the CDR3 plus reference TRBV5-1 and TRBJ2-7, the full variable domain is KAGVTQTPRYLIKTRGQQVTLSCSPISGHRSVSWYQQTPGQGLQFLFEYFSETQRNKGNFPGRFSGRQFSNSRSEMNVSTLELGDSALYLCASSLIGTGRYEQYFGPGTRLTVT.

This chain links TRBV28 with TRBJ2-4; 13 bases line up with TRBD2. This CDR3 contains 18 residues. V shed 5 bases, J shed 0 bases, and the junction held 7 bases outside the gene matches. The germline gives CDR1 MDHEN, CDR2 SYDVKM. CDR3 nucleotide sequence: TGTGCCAGCAGTGAACGGGGACTAGCGGGGATAGCCAAAAACATTCAGTACTTC. Translated, it gives CASSERGLAGIAKNIQYF.

The CDR3 loop is CASRGQRAGELFF. The CDR3 DNA reads TGTGCCAGCAGGGGACAGAGGGCGGGGGAGCTGTTTTTT. The V gene is TRBV11-1, the J gene TRBJ2-2; the match to TRBD1 covers 7 bases. With 6 bases clipped from V and 8 bases from J, the junction kept 6 bases outside the gene matches. CDR1 is SGHAT, CDR2 FQDESV, per germline (reference sequence). The CDR3 extends over 13 amino acids. The full variable domain, completed using reference TRBV11-1 and TRBJ2-2, is EAEVAQSPRYKITEKSQAVAFWCDPISGHATLYWYRQILGQGPELLVQFQDESVVDDSQLPKDRFSAERLKGVDSTLKIQPAELGDSAMYLCASRGQRAGELFFGEGSRLTVL.

The rearrangement joins TRBV28 to TRBJ2-2; D might be TRBD1 or TRBD2, each matching 6 bases. This CDR3 is 16 amino acids long. The ends were cut back, 3 bases at V and 5 bases at J, with 16 bases in the middle. Germline CDR1 reads MDHEN; CDR2 reads SYDVKM. The CDR3 loop is CASSFGGQSGTGELFF. The CDR3, as DNA: TGTGCCAGCAGTTTCGGGGGACAAAGTGGAACCGGGGAGCTGTTTTTT.

V gene TRBV27 combines with J gene TRBJ2-1; no firm D call. The CDR3 is 18 residues long. Trimming left V 3 bases short and J 4 bases short, with 22 bases between. Germline V CDR1 and CDR2: MNHEY, SMNVEV (reference sequence). The CDR3 sequence is CASSFRVIKLAAYNEQFF. The CDR3, as DNA: TGTGCCAGCAGTTTTCGCGTCATCAAGCTGGCGGCTTACAATGAGCAGTTCTTC.

The chain is built from TRBV5-1 and TRBJ2-2; D gene unclear. CDR3 length: 14 residues. V was shortened by 4 bases and J by 5 bases, with 12 bases between the two germline ends. Germline assignment: CDR1 SGHRS and CDR2 YFSETQ. The CDR3 DNA reads TGCGCCAGCAGCGAGGCCGCCGGGACCGGGGAGCTGTTTTTT. This translates into CASSEAAGTGELFF.

V usage is TRBV27 and J usage is TRBJ2-1; TRBD2 aligns across 9 bases. The germline gives CDR1 MNHEY, CDR2 SMNVEV (reference sequence). This CDR3 has 16 amino acids. Trimming took 4 bases from V and 0 from J; bases not matched to a gene: 4. The CDR3 nucleotides are TGTGCCAGCAGTTCTCGACTAGCGGACTCCTACAATGAGCAGTTCTTC. Translated, it gives CASSSRLADSYNEQFF.

The chain uses TRBV25-1 and TRBJ1-2; the D gene is possibly TRBD1 (6 bases). Germline V CDR1 and CDR2: MGHDK, SYGVNS. The CDR3 length is 15 residues. V lost 1 base, J lost 6 bases, and 15 bases lay in between. The CDR3 DNA reads as TGTGCCAGCAGTGAATTAGGGGGTCTGGTCGATGGCTACACCTTC. Translated, it gives CASSELGGLVDGYTF.

V is TRBV27 and J is TRBJ1-5; 11 bases match TRBD1. CDR1 is MNHEY, CDR2 SMNVEV, per germline (reference sequence). The CDR3 is 16 amino acids. Trimming cost V 6 bases and J 4 bases; bases outside gene matches: 8. Here the CDR3 reads CASSWTGGRSNQPQHF. The CDR3 region has the DNA TGTGCCAGCAGCTGGACAGGGGGCCGGAGTAATCAGCCCCAGCATTTT.

This clone was seen a few times. V and J are TRBV29-1 and TRBJ1-1; D gene ambiguous. The germline CDR1 and CDR2 sequences are SQVTM and ANQGSEA. Trimming stripped 6 bases from V and 4 bases from J, with 15 bases between. This CDR3 spans 13 amino acids. CDR3 sequence: CSVMDPWGTEAFF. The CDR3 DNA is TGCAGCGTCATGGACCCGTGGGGCACTGAAGCTTTCTTT. The whole variable domain, filled in from reference TRBV29-1 and TRBJ1-1, reads SAVISQKPSRDICQRGTSLTIQCQVDSQVTMMFWYRQQPGQSLTLIATANQGSEATYESGFVIDKFPISRPNLTFSTLTVSNMSPEDSSIYLCSVMDPWGTEAFFGQGTRLTVV.

The chain recombines TRBV28 with TRBJ2-1, with 10 bases lining up with TRBD2. V lost 5 bases to trimming and J lost 7 bases; unmatched junction nucleotides: 8. The CDR3 extends over 15 amino acids. Germline V gene data show CDR1 as MDHEN and CDR2 as SYDVKM. CDR3 loop: CASSTWLAGANEQFF. The CDR3 DNA reads as TGTGCCAGCAGTACGTGGCTAGCGGGAGCAAATGAGCAGTTCTTC. Full variable domain (remainder filled in from reference TRBV28 and TRBJ2-1): DVKVTQSSRYLVKRTGEKVFLECVQDMDHENMFWYRQDPGLGLRLIYFSYDVKMKEKGDIPEGYSVSREKKERFSLILESASTNQTSMYLCASSTWLAGANEQFFGPGTRLTVL.

The V call is TRBV28, the J call TRBJ1-1, with TRBD1 matching 8 bases. Trimming took 8 bases from V and 6 from J; bases not matched to a gene: 8. The germline V gene has CDR1 MDHEN and CDR2 SYDVKM. This CDR3 has 13 amino acids. The CDR3 protein is CASSSGQGSEAFF. The CDR3 DNA sequence: TGTGCCAGCTCCTCCGGACAGGGTTCTGAAGCTTTCTTT.

This chain connects TRBV7-3 to TRBJ2-1, with 9 nucleotides matching TRBD2. Germline lookup yields CDR1 SGHTA and CDR2 FQGTGA. CDR3 length equals 15 residues. Trimming removed 5 bases from V and 9 bases from J; junction bases left unmatched: 11. The CDR3 DNA is TGTGCCAGCAGCGATAGCGGGAGTCTTTTCGGTGAGCAGTTCTTC. It is translated as CASSDSGSLFGEQFF.

The rearrangement links TRBV29-1 to TRBJ2-3, with 9 bases fitting TRBD2. The germline V gene encodes CDR1 SQVTM and CDR2 ANQGSEA. The CDR3 sequence is 13 residues long. Trimming at V came to 6 bases and at J to 5 bases, leaving 6 bases not matched to a gene. The DNA of the CDR3 is TGCAGCGTGAGCGGGGGGACGGTAGATACGCAGTATTTT. Its protein product is CSVSGGTVDTQYF.

This chain uses TRBV30 with TRBJ2-3; D unclear. CDR1 GTSNPN and CDR2 SVGIG come from the germline V gene (reference sequence). The CDR3 contains 13 residues. The V end was cut by 3 bases, the J end by 5 bases, with 12 bases between. For the CDR3, the DNA is TGTGCCTGGAGCCGGAACAGTAGAGATACGCAGTATTTT. Translation: CAWSRNSRDTQYF. Looking up the rest from reference TRBV30 and TRBJ2-3 gives the full variable domain: SQTIHQWPATLVQPVGSPLSLECTVEGTSNPNLYWYRQAAGRGLQLLFYSVGIGQISSEVPQNLSASRPQDRQFILSSKKLLLSDSGFYLCAWSRNSRDTQYFGPGTRLTVL.

The gene calls are TRBV28 and TRBJ2-7; the D is unclear. Germline lookup yields CDR1 MDHEN and CDR2 SYDVKM. With 3 bases removed from V and 6 bases from J, the gap between germline ends came to 9 bases. The length of the CDR3 is 12 residues. Written as DNA, the CDR3 is TGTGCCAGCAGTTTGATCGCTGGCGAGCAGTACTTC. Its protein is CASSLIAGEQYF.

The chain uses TRBV5-1 and TRBJ2-1, with 10 bases aligning to TRBD2. Germline trimming cut 2 bases from V and 10 bases from J; bases unmatched to any gene: 9. Germline CDR1 reads SGHRS; CDR2 reads YFSETQ. The CDR3 is 15 residues long. The CDR3 region is CASSFALAGTNEQFF. The CDR3 region has the DNA TGCGCCAGCAGCTTCGCACTAGCGGGGACCAACGAGCAGTTCTTC.

This chain joins TRBV29-1 and TRBJ2-7, with TRBD1 as a possible D gene (5 bases). CDR1 and CDR2 (germline): SQVTM, ANQGSEA. V lost 5 bases, J lost 7 bases, and 15 bases lay in between. The CDR3 is 12 amino acids. CDR3 sequence (DNA): TGCAGCGTTCAGGTTTGGCCAGGGGAGCAGTACTTC. This translates into CSVQVWPGEQYF.